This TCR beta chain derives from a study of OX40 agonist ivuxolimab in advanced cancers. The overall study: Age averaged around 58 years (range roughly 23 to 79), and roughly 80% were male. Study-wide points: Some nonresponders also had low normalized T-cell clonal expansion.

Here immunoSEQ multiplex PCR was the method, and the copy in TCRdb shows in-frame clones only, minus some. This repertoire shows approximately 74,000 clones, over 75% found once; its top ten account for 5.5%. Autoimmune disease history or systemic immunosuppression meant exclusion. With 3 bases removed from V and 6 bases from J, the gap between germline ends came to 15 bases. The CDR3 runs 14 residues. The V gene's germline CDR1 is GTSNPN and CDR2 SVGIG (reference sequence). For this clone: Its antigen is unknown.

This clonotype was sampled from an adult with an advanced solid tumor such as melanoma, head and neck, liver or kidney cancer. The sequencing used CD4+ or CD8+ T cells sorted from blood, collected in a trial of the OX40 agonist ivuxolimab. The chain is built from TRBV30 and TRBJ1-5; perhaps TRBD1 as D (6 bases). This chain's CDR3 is CAWSRRGVGQPQHF. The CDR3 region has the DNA TGTGCCTGGAGCCGAAGGGGGGTGGGTCAGCCCCAGCATTTT.